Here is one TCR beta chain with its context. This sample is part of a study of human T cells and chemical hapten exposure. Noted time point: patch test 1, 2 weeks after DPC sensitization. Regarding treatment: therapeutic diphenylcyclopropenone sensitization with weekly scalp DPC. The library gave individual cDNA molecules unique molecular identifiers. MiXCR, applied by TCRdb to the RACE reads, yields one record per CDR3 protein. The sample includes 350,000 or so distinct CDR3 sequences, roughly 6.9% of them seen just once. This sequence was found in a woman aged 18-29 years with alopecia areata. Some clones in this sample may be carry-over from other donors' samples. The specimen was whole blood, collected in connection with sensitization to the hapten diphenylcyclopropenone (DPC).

In nucleotides, the CDR3 is TGTGCCAGCAGTTCTAGGGGGCGCTCCCTGTCCGTCCTGACTTTC. Protein product: CASSSRGRSLSVLTF. This chain links TRBV27 with TRBJ2-6, with 7 positions matching TRBD1. The CDR3 sequence is 15 residues long. Germline V gene lookup returns CDR1 MNHEY and CDR2 SMNVEV (reference sequence). V lost 4 bases and J lost 12; bases outside the gene matches: 12.